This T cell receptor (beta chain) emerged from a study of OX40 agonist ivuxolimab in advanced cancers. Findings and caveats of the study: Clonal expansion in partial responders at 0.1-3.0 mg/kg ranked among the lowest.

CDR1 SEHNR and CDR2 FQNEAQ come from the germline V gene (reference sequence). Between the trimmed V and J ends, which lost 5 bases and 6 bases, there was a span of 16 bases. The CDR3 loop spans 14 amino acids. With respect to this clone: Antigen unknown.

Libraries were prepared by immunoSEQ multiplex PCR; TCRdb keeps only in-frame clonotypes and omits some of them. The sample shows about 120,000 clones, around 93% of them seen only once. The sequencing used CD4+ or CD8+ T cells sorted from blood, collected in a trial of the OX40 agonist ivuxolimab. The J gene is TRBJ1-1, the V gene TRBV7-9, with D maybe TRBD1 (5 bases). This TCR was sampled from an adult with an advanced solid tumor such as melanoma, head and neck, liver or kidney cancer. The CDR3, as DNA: TGTGCCAGCAGCCCACACCAGGGAAGCGCTGAAGCTTTCTTT. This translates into CASSPHQGSAEAFF. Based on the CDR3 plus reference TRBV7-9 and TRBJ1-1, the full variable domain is DTGVSQNPRHKITKRGQNVTFRCDPISEHNRLYWYRQTLGQGPEFLTYFQNEAQLEKSRLLSDRFSAERPKGSFSTLEIQRTEQGDSAMYLCASSPHQGSAEAFFGQGTRLTVV.